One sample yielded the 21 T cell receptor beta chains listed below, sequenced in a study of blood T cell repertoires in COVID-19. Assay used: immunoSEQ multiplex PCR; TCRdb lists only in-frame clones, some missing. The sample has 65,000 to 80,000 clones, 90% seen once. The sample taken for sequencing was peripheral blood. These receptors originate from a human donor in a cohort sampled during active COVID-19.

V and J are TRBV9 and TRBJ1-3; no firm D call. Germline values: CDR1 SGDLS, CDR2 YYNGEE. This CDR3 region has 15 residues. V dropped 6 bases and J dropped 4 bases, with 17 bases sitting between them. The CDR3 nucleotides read TGTGCCAGCACTCAAGGGAGCCAAGGAGGAAACACCATATATTTT. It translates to CASTQGSQGGNTIYF.

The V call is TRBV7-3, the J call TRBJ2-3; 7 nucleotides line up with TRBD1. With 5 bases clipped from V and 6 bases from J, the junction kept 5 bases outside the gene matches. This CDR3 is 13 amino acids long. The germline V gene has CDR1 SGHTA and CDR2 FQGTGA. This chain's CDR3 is CASSQWDSDTQYF. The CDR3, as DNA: TGTGCCAGCAGCCAGTGGGACAGCGATACGCAGTATTTT.

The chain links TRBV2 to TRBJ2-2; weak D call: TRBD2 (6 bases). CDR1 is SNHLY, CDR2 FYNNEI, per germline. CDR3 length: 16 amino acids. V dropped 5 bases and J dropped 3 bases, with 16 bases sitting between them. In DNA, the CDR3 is TGTGCCAGCAGTATTGAGTCTAGCGTATACACCGGGGAGCTGTTTTTT. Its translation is CASSIESSVYTGELFF.

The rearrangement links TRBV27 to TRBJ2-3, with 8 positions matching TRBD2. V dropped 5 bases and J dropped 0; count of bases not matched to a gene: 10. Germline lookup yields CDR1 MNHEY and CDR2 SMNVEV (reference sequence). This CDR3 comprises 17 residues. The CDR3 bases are TGTGCCAGCAGTCCGTACACTAGCGGTCCTAGCACAGATACGCAGTATTTT. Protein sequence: CASSPYTSGPSTDTQYF.

CDR3: CASNPYGGGDTQYF. In DNA, the CDR3 is TGTGCCAGCAACCCGTATGGGGGAGGTGATACGCAGTATTTT. The chain has TRBV9 and TRBJ2-3, with D possibly matching TRBD2 (6 bases). Germline values: CDR1 SGDLS, CDR2 YYNGEE. The CDR3 sequence is 14 residues long. With 6 bases removed from V and 6 bases from J, the gap between germline ends came to 17 bases.

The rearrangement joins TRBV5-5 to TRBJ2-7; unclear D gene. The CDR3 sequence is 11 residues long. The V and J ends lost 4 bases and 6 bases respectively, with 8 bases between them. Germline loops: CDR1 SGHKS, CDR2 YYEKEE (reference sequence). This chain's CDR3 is CASSVLSEQYF. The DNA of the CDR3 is TGTGCCAGCAGCGTGTTGAGCGAGCAGTACTTC.

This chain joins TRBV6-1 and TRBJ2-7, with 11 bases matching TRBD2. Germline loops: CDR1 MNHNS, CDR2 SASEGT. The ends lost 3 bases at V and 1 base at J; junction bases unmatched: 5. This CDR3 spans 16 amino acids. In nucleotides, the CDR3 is TGTGCCAGCAGTGACAGGGCTAGCGGGAGGTCCTACGAGCAGTACTTC. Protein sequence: CASSDRASGRSYEQYF.

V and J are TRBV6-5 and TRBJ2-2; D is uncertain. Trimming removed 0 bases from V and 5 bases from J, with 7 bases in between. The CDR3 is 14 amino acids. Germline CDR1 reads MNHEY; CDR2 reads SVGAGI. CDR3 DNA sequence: TGTGCCAGCAGTTACTCGACACCGACCGGGGAGCTGTTTTTT. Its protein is CASSYSTPTGELFF.

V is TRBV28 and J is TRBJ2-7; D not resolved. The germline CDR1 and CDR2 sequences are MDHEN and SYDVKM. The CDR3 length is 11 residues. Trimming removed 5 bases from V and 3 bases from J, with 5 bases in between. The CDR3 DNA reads TGTGCCAGCAGTATAAACTACGAGCAGTACTTC. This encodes CASSINYEQYF. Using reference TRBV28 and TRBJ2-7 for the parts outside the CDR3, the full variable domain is DVKVTQSSRYLVKRTGEKVFLECVQDMDHENMFWYRQDPGLGLRLIYFSYDVKMKEKGDIPEGYSVSREKKERFSLILESASTNQTSMYLCASSINYEQYFGPGTRLTVT.

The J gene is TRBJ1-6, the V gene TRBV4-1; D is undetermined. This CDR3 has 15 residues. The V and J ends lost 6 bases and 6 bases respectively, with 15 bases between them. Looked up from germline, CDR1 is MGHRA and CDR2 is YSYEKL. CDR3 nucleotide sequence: TGCGCCAGCAGTCAAAACGAAGCACTTAATTCACCCCTCCACTTT. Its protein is CASSQNEALNSPLHF.

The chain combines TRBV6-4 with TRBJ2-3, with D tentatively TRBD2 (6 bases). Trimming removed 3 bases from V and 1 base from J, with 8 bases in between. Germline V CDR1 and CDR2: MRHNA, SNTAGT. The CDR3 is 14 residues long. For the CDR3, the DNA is TGTGCCAGCAGTGAGCCTAGCGGCACAGATACGCAGTATTTT. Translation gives CASSEPSGTDTQYF.

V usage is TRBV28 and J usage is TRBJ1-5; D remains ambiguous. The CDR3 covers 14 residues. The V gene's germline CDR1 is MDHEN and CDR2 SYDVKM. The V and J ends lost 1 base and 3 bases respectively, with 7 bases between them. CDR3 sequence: CASSLLQINQPQHF. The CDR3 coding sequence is TGTGCCAGCAGTTTATTGCAGATCAATCAGCCCCAGCATTTT.

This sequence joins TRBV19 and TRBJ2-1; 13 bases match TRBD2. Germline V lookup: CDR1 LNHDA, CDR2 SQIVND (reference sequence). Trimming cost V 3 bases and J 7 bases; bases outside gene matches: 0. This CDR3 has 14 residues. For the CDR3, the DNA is TGTGCCAGTAGTATGGGACTAGCGGGGAATGAGCAGTTCTTC. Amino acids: CASSMGLAGNEQFF.

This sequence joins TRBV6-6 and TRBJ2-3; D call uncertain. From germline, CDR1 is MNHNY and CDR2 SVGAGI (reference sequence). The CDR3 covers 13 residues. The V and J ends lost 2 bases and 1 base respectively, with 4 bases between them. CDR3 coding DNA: TGTGCCAGCAGTTACCTAGGCACAGATACGCAGTATTTT. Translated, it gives CASSYLGTDTQYF.

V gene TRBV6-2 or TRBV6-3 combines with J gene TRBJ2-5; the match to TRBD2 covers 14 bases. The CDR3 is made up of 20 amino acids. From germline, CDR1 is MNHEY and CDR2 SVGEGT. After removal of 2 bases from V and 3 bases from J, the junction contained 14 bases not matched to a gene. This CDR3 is CASSYRDGTGGLAGEETQYF. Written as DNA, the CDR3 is TGTGCCAGCAGTTACCGCGACGGGACAGGGGGACTAGCGGGAGAAGAGACCCAGTACTTC.

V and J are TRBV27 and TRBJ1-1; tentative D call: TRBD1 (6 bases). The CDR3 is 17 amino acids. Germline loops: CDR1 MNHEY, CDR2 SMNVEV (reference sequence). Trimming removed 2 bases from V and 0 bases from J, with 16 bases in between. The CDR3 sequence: CASSLNPTGTMNTEAFF. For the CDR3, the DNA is TGTGCCAGCAGTTTAAACCCGACAGGTACGATGAACACTGAAGCTTTCTTT.

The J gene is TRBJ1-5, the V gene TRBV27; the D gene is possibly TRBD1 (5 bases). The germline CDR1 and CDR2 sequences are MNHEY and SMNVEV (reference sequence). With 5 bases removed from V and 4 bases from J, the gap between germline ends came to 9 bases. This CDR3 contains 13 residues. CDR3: CASSRQTNQPQHF. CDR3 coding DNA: TGTGCCAGCAGTCGACAGACGAATCAGCCCCAGCATTTT.

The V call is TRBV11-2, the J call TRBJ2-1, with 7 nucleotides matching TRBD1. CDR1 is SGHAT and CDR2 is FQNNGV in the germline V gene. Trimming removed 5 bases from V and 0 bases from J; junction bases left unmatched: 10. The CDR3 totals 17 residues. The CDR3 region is CASSPRQGWRSYNEQFF. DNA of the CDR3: TGTGCCAGCAGCCCCAGACAGGGATGGCGCTCCTACAATGAGCAGTTCTTC. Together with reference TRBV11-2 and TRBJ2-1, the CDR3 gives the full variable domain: EAGVAQSPRYKIIEKRQSVAFWCNPISGHATLYWYQQILGQGPKLLIQFQNNGVVDDSQLPKDRFSAERLKGVDSTLKIQPAKLEDSAVYLCASSPRQGWRSYNEQFFGPGTRLTVL.

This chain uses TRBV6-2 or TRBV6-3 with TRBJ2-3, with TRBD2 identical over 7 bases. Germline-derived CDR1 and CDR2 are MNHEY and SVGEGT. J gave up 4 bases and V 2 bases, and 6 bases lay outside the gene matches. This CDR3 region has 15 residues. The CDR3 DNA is TGTGCCAGCAGTTACAGTGGGAGGGCCCCAGATACGCAGTATTTT. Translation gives CASSYSGRAPDTQYF.

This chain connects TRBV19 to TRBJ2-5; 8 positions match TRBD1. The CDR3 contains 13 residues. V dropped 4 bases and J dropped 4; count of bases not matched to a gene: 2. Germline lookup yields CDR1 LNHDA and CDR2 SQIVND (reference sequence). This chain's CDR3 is CASSNGQGETQYF. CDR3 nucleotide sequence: TGTGCCAGTAGTAATGGACAGGGAGAGACCCAGTACTTC.

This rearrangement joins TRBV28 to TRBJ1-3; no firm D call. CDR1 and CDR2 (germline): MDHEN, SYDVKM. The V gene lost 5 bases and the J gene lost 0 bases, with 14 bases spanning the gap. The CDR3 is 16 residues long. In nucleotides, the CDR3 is TGTGCCAGCAGTGTACTAGCATCCATCTCTGGAAACACCATATATTTT. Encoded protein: CASSVLASISGNTIYF.